The 26 T cell receptor beta chains reported below all come from one sample, sequenced in a study of blood T cell repertoires in COVID-19. Here immunoSEQ multiplex PCR was the method, and the copy in TCRdb shows in-frame clones only, minus some. The table records some 140,000 clones, approximately 87% of them present only once. The specimen was peripheral blood. The receptors stem from a man in his 70s with active COVID-19.

V gene TRBV5-4 combines with J gene TRBJ2-7, with D perhaps matching TRBD2 (7 bases). The CDR3 has 14 residues. V was clipped by 1 base and J by 6 bases, with 14 bases between them. The germline V gene encodes CDR1 SGHNT and CDR2 YYREEE (reference sequence). Here the CDR3 reads CASSLLNREGEQYF. CDR3 nucleotide sequence: TGTGCCAGCAGCTTGTTGAACAGGGAGGGCGAGCAGTACTTC.

The genes are TRBV25-1 and TRBJ2-1; maybe TRBD2 (5 bases). V was pared by 1 base and J by 6 bases, with 16 bases between. CDR3 length equals 16 residues. Germline V gives CDR1 MGHDK, CDR2 SYGVNS. CDR3 sequence reads: CASSESTLLAPNEQFF. In DNA, the CDR3 is TGTGCCAGCAGTGAATCTACCCTCCTAGCTCCCAATGAGCAGTTCTTC.

This clone was detected only a few times. The chain carries TRBV4-2 and TRBJ2-2; 8 nucleotides match TRBD1. Unmatched junction bases numbered 7, after V lost 6 bases and J lost 1 base. Germline V gene lookup returns CDR1 LGHNA and CDR2 YNFKEQ. This CDR3 contains 16 residues. In nucleotides, the CDR3 is TGTGCCAGCAGGACCCGGGGGACAGGGAACACCGGGGAGCTGTTTTTT. Its protein product is CASRTRGTGNTGELFF.

The chain employs TRBV11-2 and TRBJ1-1, with 8 bases aligning to TRBD1. The germline gives CDR1 SGHAT, CDR2 FQNNGV. The CDR3 consists of 17 residues. J lost 1 base, V lost 2 bases, and 9 bases had no gene match. CDR3 nucleotides: TGTGCCAGCAGCTTAACGGGGGCGGGGACAGGGAACACTGAAGCTTTCTTT. It is translated as CASSLTGAGTGNTEAFF.

The chain has TRBV18 and TRBJ2-7; TRBD1 matches 7 bases. Germline V gene lookup returns CDR1 KGHSH and CDR2 LQKENI. This CDR3 region has 15 residues. V was pared by 1 base and J by 1 base, with 4 bases of the junction left unmatched. Written as DNA, the CDR3 is TGTGCCAGCTCACCACGGACAGGTTTTTCCTACGAGCAGTACTTC. This sequence encodes CASSPRTGFSYEQYF. Full variable domain (rest looked up from reference TRBV18 and TRBJ2-7): NAGVMQNPRHLVRRRGQEARLRCSPMKGHSHVYWYRQLPEEGLKFMVYLQKENIIDESGMPKERFSAEFPKEGPSILRIQQVVRGDSAAYFCASSPRTGFSYEQYFGPGTRLTVT.

This chain joins TRBV7-3 and TRBJ2-4; D is perhaps TRBD1 (5 bases). Trimming removed 0 bases from V and 8 bases from J, with 8 bases in between. This CDR3 has 13 amino acids. Germline V gives CDR1 SGHTA, CDR2 FQGTGA. The CDR3 sequence: CASSLTKGDIQYF. The CDR3 coding sequence is TGTGCCAGCAGCTTAACTAAAGGGGACATTCAGTACTTC.

The rearrangement joins TRBV3-1 (or the pseudogene TRBV3-2) to TRBJ1-6; D unclear. With 8 bases removed from V and 1 base from J, the gap between germline ends came to 6 bases. The CDR3 runs 13 residues. Germline V gene lookup returns CDR1 LGHDT and CDR2 YNNKEL (reference sequence). CDR3 sequence: CASGGSYNSPLHF. The CDR3 coding sequence is TGTGCCAGCGGAGGATCCTATAATTCACCCCTCCACTTT.

The chain employs TRBV24-1 and TRBJ2-1; TRBD2 matches at 7 bases. The V gene end was trimmed by 2 bases and the J gene end by 4 bases; junction bases not matched to a gene: 4. There are 15 residues in the CDR3. Germline loops: CDR1 KGHDR, CDR2 SFDVKD. CDR3 sequence reads: CATSDWGGGYNEQFF. The CDR3 DNA sequence: TGTGCCACCAGTGATTGGGGGGGAGGGTACAATGAGCAGTTCTTC.

In DNA, the CDR3 is TGTGCCAGTAGCCGGAGACAGGACATCTACGAGCAGTACTTC. This gives the protein CASSRRQDIYEQYF. The V and J genes are TRBV19 and TRBJ2-7; perhaps TRBD1 as D (6 bases). The CDR3 consists of 14 residues. The germline CDR1 and CDR2 sequences are LNHDA and SQIVND (reference sequence). Trimming took off 6 bases at V and 3 bases at J, with 15 bases between the two ends.

The chain joins TRBV18 to TRBJ2-1, with D unclear. V lost 1 base and J lost 2, with 6 bases in between. Germline values: CDR1 KGHSH, CDR2 LQKENI. The CDR3 is 14 residues long. Written as DNA, the CDR3 is TGTGCCAGCTCACCACTAGGAGCCTACAATGAGCAGTTCTTC. It specifies CASSPLGAYNEQFF. Supplemented by reference TRBV18 and TRBJ2-1, the full variable domain reads NAGVMQNPRHLVRRRGQEARLRCSPMKGHSHVYWYRQLPEEGLKFMVYLQKENIIDESGMPKERFSAEFPKEGPSILRIQQVVRGDSAAYFCASSPLGAYNEQFFGPGTRLTVL.

The chain joins TRBV4-1 to TRBJ2-7; 9 bases fit TRBD2. Germline assignment: CDR1 MGHRA and CDR2 YSYEKL. The CDR3 consists of 16 residues. The junction had 6 bases not matched to a gene; V was cut back by 3 bases and J by 0 bases. The CDR3: CASSQSISGSSYEQYF. CDR3 nucleotides: TGCGCCAGCAGCCAGTCCATTAGCGGGAGCTCCTACGAGCAGTACTTC.

The chain uses TRBV11-2 and TRBJ1-2; D gene uncertain. The germline V and J ends were trimmed by 5 bases and 0 bases, with 10 bases remaining between them. Germline values: CDR1 SGHAT, CDR2 FQNNGV. This CDR3 has 14 amino acids. CDR3 amino acids: CASSPDLANYGYTF. The CDR3 nucleotides read TGTGCCAGCAGCCCCGATTTAGCTAACTATGGCTACACCTTC.

The chain uses TRBV28 and TRBJ2-3; no reliable D call. CDR1 is MDHEN and CDR2 is SYDVKM in the germline V gene. Trimming took 5 bases from V and 1 from J, leaving 13 bases between them. This CDR3 contains 15 residues. In DNA, the CDR3 is TGTGCCAGCAGTCCCCTGGCGGAGCGCACAGATACGCAGTATTTT. It yields the protein CASSPLAERTDTQYF.

J is TRBJ2-7 and V is TRBV29-1; D might be TRBD2 (6 bases). Trimming removed 4 bases at V and 5 bases at J, with 27 bases between. The CDR3 covers 17 residues. Germline-derived CDR1 and CDR2 are SQVTM and ANQGSEA. The CDR3 is CSVVMSPPTRSFDEQYF. The CDR3 DNA is TGCAGCGTTGTCATGTCCCCCCCGACTAGAAGTTTCGACGAGCAGTACTTC.

The CDR3 DNA reads as TGCGCCAGCAGCCCAGAGGGGACAGGGTTCAATGAGCAGTTCTTC. It is translated as CASSPEGTGFNEQFF. The chain couples TRBV5-1 to TRBJ2-1; 9 bases line up with TRBD1. J gave up 6 bases and V 4 bases, and 8 bases lay outside the gene matches. Germline V gene lookup returns CDR1 SGHRS and CDR2 YFSETQ. The CDR3 covers 15 residues.

This rearrangement joins TRBV5-1 to TRBJ2-3; 9 bases align to TRBD1. The CDR3 consists of 15 residues. V shed 4 bases and J 5 bases; nucleotides not matched to a gene: 8. CDR1 is SGHRS, CDR2 YFSETQ, per germline. The CDR3 nucleotides read TGCGCCAGCAGCATCGGGACAGGGACACGAGATACGCAGTATTTT. This translates into CASSIGTGTRDTQYF.

The chain is built from TRBV27 and TRBJ1-6; TRBD1 might be the D (6 bases). Germline V gene lookup returns CDR1 MNHEY and CDR2 SMNVEV (reference sequence). CDR3 size: 14 residues. V was clipped by 5 bases and J by 7 bases, with 12 bases between them. This CDR3 is CASSLGQKNSPLHF. The CDR3 DNA reads TGTGCCAGCAGTCTTGGACAGAAGAATTCACCCCTCCACTTT.

The chain employs TRBV5-4 and TRBJ1-1; 7 bases map to TRBD1. J gave up 5 bases and V 4 bases, and 11 bases lay outside the gene matches. CDR3 length: 15 residues. Germline V CDR1 and CDR2: SGHNT, YYREEE (reference sequence). CDR3 region: CASSPRQGTGTEAFF. The CDR3 DNA follows: TGTGCCAGCAGCCCCAGACAGGGAACGGGGACTGAAGCTTTCTTT.

V gene TRBV9 combines with J gene TRBJ2-2; 13 nucleotides agree with TRBD2. Trimming cost V 0 bases and J 6 bases; bases outside gene matches: 8. The CDR3 has 18 residues. Germline V gene data show CDR1 as SGDLS and CDR2 as YYNGEE. The CDR3 region has the DNA TGTGCCAGCAGCGTAGGATCACTAGCGGGAGGGCCCTCCGGGGAGCTGTTTTTT. Amino acids: CASSVGSLAGGPSGELFF.

The rearrangement uses TRBV5-1 and TRBJ1-1, with TRBD1 identical over 9 bases. V lost 3 bases and J lost 4; bases outside the gene matches: 7. The CDR3 runs to 15 residues. Germline loops: CDR1 SGHRS, CDR2 YFSETQ. The DNA for the CDR3 is TGCGCCAGCAGCTGGGGACAGGGTGACGGCACTGAAGCTTTCTTT. Its translation: CASSWGQGDGTEAFF.

The J gene is TRBJ2-7, the V gene TRBV2, with D tentatively TRBD2 (6 bases). Trimming shortened V by 7 bases and J by 0 bases, and 13 bases separated the two germline ends. Germline CDR1 reads SNHLY; CDR2 reads FYNNEI. The CDR3 sequence is 14 residues long. CDR3 nucleotides: TGTGCCAGCACAACAGGACTACCCTCCTACGAGCAGTACTTC. Its translation is CASTTGLPSYEQYF. Full variable domain (outside the CDR3, taken from reference TRBV2 and TRBJ2-7): EPEVTQTPSHQVTQMGQEVILRCVPISNHLYFYWYRQILGQKVEFLVSFYNNEISEKSEIFDDQFSVERPDGSNFTLKIRSTKLEDSAMYFCASTTGLPSYEQYFGPGTRLTVT.

The chain recombines TRBV29-1 with TRBJ2-7, with 8 positions matching TRBD1. Germline V CDR1 and CDR2: SQVTM, ANQGSEA. The CDR3 extends over 12 amino acids. Trimming at V came to 7 bases and at J to 4 bases, leaving 6 bases not matched to a gene. The CDR3: CSARTGTYEQYF. CDR3 nucleotide sequence: TGCAGCGCAAGGACAGGGACGTACGAGCAGTACTTC.

The V gene is TRBV4-1, the J gene TRBJ2-1; D unresolved. V lost 2 bases and J 1 base, leaving 12 bases between the germline ends. Germline V gives CDR1 MGHRA, CDR2 YSYEKL. The CDR3 runs to 16 residues. For the CDR3, the DNA is TGCGCCAGCAGCCAAAGGAGTGCGGAATCCTACAATGAGCAGTTCTTC. It specifies CASSQRSAESYNEQFF.

The chain joins TRBV6-5 to TRBJ1-2, with D perhaps TRBD1 (6 bases). The CDR3 contains 15 residues. Trimming left V 6 bases short and J 4 bases short, with 18 bases between. Germline CDR1 MNHEY, CDR2 SVGAGI. CDR3 protein: CASSPGQLKFYGYTF. CDR3 DNA sequence: TGTGCCAGCAGCCCCGGACAGCTTAAATTCTATGGCTACACCTTC.

The chain uses TRBV9 and TRBJ1-3; a possible D gene is TRBD1 (6 bases). V was shortened by 3 bases and J by 0 bases, with 10 bases between the two germline ends. Germline-derived CDR1 and CDR2 are SGDLS and YYNGEE. The CDR3 has 15 amino acids. As DNA, the CDR3 is TGTGCCAGCAGCGCCATAGGGGGCTCTGGAAACACCATATATTTT. Translating gives CASSAIGGSGNTIYF.

The chain is built from TRBV6-4 and TRBJ2-3; D is undetermined. Trimming stripped 4 bases from V and 7 bases from J, with 12 bases between. The CDR3 extends over 13 amino acids. The V gene's germline CDR1 is MRHNA and CDR2 SNTAGT. The DNA of the CDR3 is TGTGCCAGCAGTGCGCTAGTTGGCAATACGCAGTATTTT. This gives the protein CASSALVGNTQYF.